The entry that follows covers one T cell receptor (beta chain) sequence. This sample was included in a study of blood T cell repertoires in COVID-19. Assay: immunoSEQ multiplex PCR; the TCRdb copy retains only in-frame clones and omits some. The repertoire holds approximately 170,000 clones, with roughly 80% as singletons. CDR3 length: 14 amino acids. V trimming: 5 bases; J trimming: 3 bases; junction bases outside the gene matches: 5. Germline CDR1 reads ENHRY; CDR2 reads SYGVKD. This chain joins TRBV10-3 and TRBJ2-7, with 9 bases fitting TRBD1. The TCR originated in a woman aged 45 to 65 who had recovered from COVID-19. The sequenced material came from PBMCs or T cells enriched from blood (not recorded which). The CDR3 DNA is TGTGCCATCAGTTCCTCGGGACAGGGCTACGAGCAGTACTTC. Translated, it gives CAISSSGQGYEQYF.